Each of the 17 T cell receptor beta chains below was sequenced from the same sample in a study of chemoradiotherapy in HPV16-positive cancers. Some clones are missing from TCRdb's copy, which holds only in-frame ones; the method was immunoSEQ multiplex PCR. The sample holds some 4,900 clones, about 96% seen once. This material consisted of tumor tissue, taken from a patient who underwent chemoradiotherapy. These receptors were collected from a human donor with HPV-associated anogenital cancer.

This chain links TRBV28 with TRBJ1-1; 7 nucleotides align to TRBD1. Germline V gene sequence: CDR1 MDHEN, CDR2 SYDVKM. The CDR3 runs to 16 residues. The V segment lost 5 bases and the J segment 1 base; nucleotides outside the gene matches: 10. The CDR3 reads CASSTLRGRKNTEAFF. CDR3 nucleotides: TGTGCCAGCAGTACGTTGAGGGGGCGCAAGAACACTGAAGCTTTCTTT.

This clone appeared a single time. The V gene is TRBV11-2, the J gene TRBJ1-3; no reliable D call. CDR1 is SGHAT and CDR2 is FQNNGV in the germline V gene. The V gene lost 7 bases and the J gene lost 0 bases, with 13 bases spanning the gap. The CDR3 spans 15 residues. CDR3 in amino acids: CASNQPGTSGNTIYF. CDR3 in DNA: TGTGCCAGCAACCAACCGGGAACCTCTGGAAACACCATATATTTT.

The V and J genes are TRBV4-1 and TRBJ1-6, with 7 positions matching TRBD1. Germline V gene sequence: CDR1 MGHRA, CDR2 YSYEKL. This CDR3 has 17 residues. Trimming at V came to 0 bases and at J to 5 bases, leaving 7 bases not matched to a gene. The CDR3 reads CASSQEFRTGNNSPLHF. The CDR3 DNA sequence: TGCGCCAGCAGCCAAGAATTCAGGACAGGCAATAATTCACCCCTCCACTTT.

This sequence joins TRBV7-6 and TRBJ2-3, with D hard to call. The ends were cut back, 6 bases at V and 2 bases at J, with 9 bases in the middle. This CDR3 contains 13 residues. In germline, CDR1 is SGHVS, CDR2 FNYEAQ. CDR3 region: CASRKRFTDTQYF. DNA for the CDR3: TGTGCCAGCAGGAAGAGGTTCACAGATACGCAGTATTTT.

The chain is built from TRBV15 and TRBJ2-7; a possible D gene is TRBD1 (7 bases). Germline loops: CDR1 LNHNV, CDR2 YYDKDF (reference sequence). The CDR3 totals 14 residues. With 5 bases removed from V and 6 bases from J, the gap between germline ends came to 17 bases. The CDR3 bases are TGTGCCACCAGCGTGACAGGGTGGGGAGGCGAGCAGTACTTC. It yields the protein CATSVTGWGGEQYF.

The table lists this clone with a count of one. The chain carries TRBV11-2 and TRBJ1-1; perhaps TRBD1 as D (5 bases). CDR3 length: 13 residues. V was shortened by 3 bases and J by 1 base, with 6 bases between the two germline ends. CDR1 and CDR2 from the germline V gene are SGHAT and FQNNGV. CDR3 sequence: CASSLGENTEAFF. As DNA, the CDR3 is TGTGCCAGCAGCTTGGGGGAGAACACTGAAGCTTTCTTT.

V usage is TRBV27 and J usage is TRBJ1-2; a weak D match, TRBD1 (5 bases). The CDR3 is 14 residues long. Germline V gene data show CDR1 as MNHEY and CDR2 as SMNVEV (reference sequence). V was pared by 3 bases and J by 2 bases, with 10 bases between. The CDR3 reads CASSLQGGNYGYTF. The DNA of the CDR3 is TGTGCCAGCAGTTTGCAGGGAGGAAACTATGGCTACACCTTC.

The gene calls are TRBV5-1 and TRBJ1-2; possible D gene TRBD1, 6 bases. Trimming pared 2 bases from V and 1 base from J, leaving 12 bases between. Germline assignment: CDR1 SGHRS and CDR2 YFSETQ. This CDR3 is 15 amino acids long. CDR3 region: CASSLARGSNYGYTF. In DNA form, the CDR3 reads TGCGCCAGCAGCTTAGCCAGGGGCAGTAACTATGGCTACACCTTC.

The V and J genes are TRBV6-5 and TRBJ1-4; 8 bases fit TRBD1. The CDR3 loop spans 13 amino acids. In germline, CDR1 is MNHEY, CDR2 SVGAGI. V was pared by 9 bases and J by 6 bases, with 6 bases of the junction left unmatched. The CDR3 loop reads CASGQGADEKLFF. The CDR3 DNA reads TGTGCCAGTGGGCAGGGGGCGGATGAAAAACTGTTTTTT.

This rearrangement joins TRBV5-4 to TRBJ1-3, with D perhaps matching TRBD1 (5 bases). From germline, CDR1 is SGHNT and CDR2 YYREEE (reference sequence). The V and J ends lost 4 bases and 0 bases respectively, with 14 bases between them. The CDR3 runs to 16 residues. CDR3 protein: CASSGWGGLSGNTIYF. The CDR3 coding sequence is TGTGCCAGCAGCGGCTGGGGCGGCCTCTCTGGAAACACCATATATTTT. The variable domain in full, completed from reference TRBV5-4 and TRBJ1-3, reads ETGVTQSPTHLIKTRGQQVTLRCSSQSGHNTVSWYQQALGQGPQFIFQYYREEENGRGNFPPRFSGLQFPNYSSELNVNALELDDSALYLCASSGWGGLSGNTIYFGEGSWLTVV.

This chain uses TRBV6-5 with TRBJ2-2; D uncertain. The V and J ends lost 10 bases and 6 bases respectively, with 9 bases between them. There are 11 residues in the CDR3. Germline CDR1 MNHEY, CDR2 SVGAGI. CDR3 region: CAIRAAGELFF. Here the CDR3 DNA reads TGTGCCATCCGGGCAGCCGGGGAGCTGTTTTTT.

The chain links TRBV6-1 to TRBJ2-7, with 7 positions matching TRBD1. Germline V gene sequence: CDR1 MNHNS, CDR2 SASEGT. CDR3 length: 14 residues. The junction had 7 bases not matched to a gene; V was cut back by 5 bases and J by 3 bases. CDR3 amino acids: CASSKNRDSYEQYF. DNA for the CDR3: TGTGCCAGCAGTAAAAACCGGGACAGCTACGAGCAGTACTTC.

The count of this clone is one. CDR3 loop: CASTLGYSEAFF. In DNA form, the CDR3 reads TGTGCCAGCACTCTTGGGTACTCTGAAGCTTTCTTT. The chain uses TRBV6-1 and TRBJ1-1; unclear D gene. The V end was cut by 7 bases, the J end by 6 bases, with 12 bases between. This CDR3 comprises 12 residues. Germline V gene data show CDR1 as MNHNS and CDR2 as SASEGT.

This chain connects TRBV7-2 to TRBJ1-3; D is uncertain. This CDR3 is 13 amino acids long. Trimming took 0 bases from V and 4 from J, leaving 4 bases between them. The germline CDR1 and CDR2 sequences are SGHTA and FQGNSA. Here the CDR3 DNA reads TGTGCCAGCAGCTTAGCGCCGGGAAACACCATATATTTT. Protein: CASSLAPGNTIYF. Based on the CDR3 plus reference TRBV7-2 and TRBJ1-3, the full variable domain is GAGVSQSPSNKVTEKGKDVELRCDPISGHTALYWYRQSLGQGLEFLIYFQGNSAPDKSGLPSDRFSAERTGGSVSTLTIQRTQQEDSAVYLCASSLAPGNTIYFGEGSWLTVV.

CDR3 region: CASSFVPDTEAFF. DNA for the CDR3: TGTGCCAGCAGCTTCGTCCCGGACACTGAAGCTTTCTTT. V is TRBV5-8 and J is TRBJ1-1, with unresolved D. The germline V and J ends were trimmed by 2 bases and 3 bases, with 8 bases remaining between them. The germline V gene has CDR1 SGHTS and CDR2 YDEGEE. This CDR3 comprises 13 residues.

V and J are TRBV27 and TRBJ1-5, with TRBD1 matching 7 bases. Per the germline V gene, CDR1 is MNHEY and CDR2 is SMNVEV (reference sequence). The length of the CDR3 is 15 residues. The V and J ends lost 6 bases and 9 bases, in that order; junction bases with no gene match: 14. The CDR3 loop is CASSKYRQGHLPQHF. The CDR3, as DNA: TGTGCCAGCAGCAAATATCGACAGGGCCATCTGCCCCAGCATTTT.

This clone was detected once. J is TRBJ2-5 and V is TRBV7-9; tentatively, D is TRBD2 (5 bases). This CDR3 has 17 amino acids. CDR1 and CDR2 from the germline V gene are SEHNR and FQNEAQ (reference sequence). V was shortened by 1 base and J by 2 bases, with 17 bases between the two germline ends. The CDR3 protein is CASSLVGGLAGQETQYF. In nucleotides, the CDR3 is TGTGCCAGCAGCTTAGTGGGTGGGCTAGCTGGGCAAGAGACCCAGTACTTC.